This T cell receptor beta chain is from a study of molecular identifiers for immune sequencing clone quantification. In the study overall: Four of five RNA aliquots from about 19,000 or 110,000 naive CD8 T cells were sequenced.

Ten or more counts support this clonotype. Its antigen is not known. Germline V gives CDR1 GTSNPN, CDR2 SVGIG (reference sequence). Between the trimmed V and J ends, which lost 3 bases and 6 bases, there was a span of 9 bases. The length of the CDR3 is 13 residues. TCRdb re-derived calls from the PCR reads in MiXCR, one entry per CDR3 protein. The sample has 20,000 to 30,000 distinct CDR3 sequences, 15% to 20% seen once. Study-level findings and limits: Clones exceeding 20 RNA copies carried over 97% of effector molecules but under 1% of naive-cell molecules.

Sorting captured naive CD8 T cells as CD8+CD4-CCR7+CD45RA+. The sample comprised naive CD8+ T cells from blood, with Jurkat cell RNA spiked in. Subset described: FACS-sorted CD8+CD4-CCR7+CD45RA+ naive T cells. The TCR sequence derives from a human donor in good health. Some libraries in this study had Jurkat cell RNA spiked in. The chain joins TRBV30 to TRBJ1-6; no reliable D call. CDR3 protein: CAWRADSNSPLHF. For the CDR3, the DNA is TGTGCCTGGAGAGCGGACTCTAATTCACCCCTCCACTTT.